These T cell receptor beta chains were read from a single sample in a study of blood T cell repertoires in COVID-19. Profiling relied on immunoSEQ multiplex PCR, and the TCRdb table lists in-frame clones only, not all of them. The data hold roughly 320,000 clones, with 85% to 90% observed a single time. Sample: PBMCs or T cells enriched from blood (not recorded which). These receptors all come from a man aged 25 to 40 who had recovered from COVID-19. CDR3s include the opening cysteine and the closing phenylalanine or tryptophan.

j_gene: TRBJ2-7; v_gene: TRBV27; CDR3aa: CASSAGGVFYEQYF
j_gene: TRBJ1-1; v_gene: TRBV5-1; CDR3aa: CASSLAFLGGRITEAFF
j_gene: TRBJ2-2; v_gene: TRBV2; CDR3aa: CASSLRLAGTGELFF
j_gene: TRBJ1-5; v_gene: TRBV7-9; CDR3aa: CASSETGASNQPQHF
j_gene: TRBJ2-3; v_gene: TRBV25-1; CDR3aa: CASSAAGGWSDTQYF
j_gene: TRBJ2-7; v_gene: TRBV6-2/TRBV6-3; CDR3aa: CASSFRSYEQYF
j_gene: TRBJ1-2; v_gene: TRBV29-1; CDR3aa: CSVPLAYGYTF
j_gene: TRBJ2-6; v_gene: TRBV6-5; CDR3aa: CASRERDAGANVLTF
j_gene: TRBJ2-1; v_gene: TRBV4-1; CDR3aa: CASSQDPVSYNEQFF
j_gene: TRBJ1-6; v_gene: TRBV5-1; CDR3aa: CASSWGGPPRTSSYNSPLHF
j_gene: TRBJ2-7; v_gene: TRBV6-2/TRBV6-3; CDR3aa: CASSSGQDLTYEQYF
j_gene: TRBJ1-1; v_gene: TRBV9; CDR3aa: CASSVGQTDPEAFF
j_gene: TRBJ1-1; v_gene: TRBV24-1; CDR3aa: CATSDKGTGNTEAFF
j_gene: TRBJ1-6; v_gene: TRBV3-1/TRBV3-2; CDR3aa: CASSPIHKSNSPLHF
j_gene: TRBJ1-1; v_gene: TRBV5-8; CDR3aa: CASSTERGTEAFF
j_gene: TRBJ1-5; v_gene: TRBV23-1; CDR3aa: CASSPDREEGQPQHF
j_gene: TRBJ2-7; v_gene: TRBV2; CDR3aa: CATSSYEQYF
j_gene: TRBJ2-6; v_gene: TRBV4-1; CDR3aa: CASSQERDRASGANVLTF
j_gene: TRBJ1-2; v_gene: TRBV18; CDR3aa: CASSSGTGVGYTF
j_gene: TRBJ2-7; v_gene: TRBV3-1/TRBV3-2; CDR3aa: CASSQVNYEQYF
j_gene: TRBJ2-7; v_gene: TRBV14; CDR3aa: CASSQDVRQPSYEQYF
j_gene: TRBJ2-3; v_gene: TRBV7-2; CDR3aa: CASSLGVEGGLSTDTQYF
j_gene: TRBJ2-1; v_gene: TRBV2; CDR3aa: CASSGVSGYNEQFF
j_gene: TRBJ2-1; v_gene: TRBV5-4; CDR3aa: CASSRGLAGEQFF
j_gene: TRBJ2-7; v_gene: TRBV7-9; CDR3aa: CASSAADYEQYF
j_gene: TRBJ1-2; v_gene: TRBV10-3; CDR3aa: CAIFRGRDYGYTF
j_gene: TRBJ1-2; v_gene: TRBV5-1; CDR3aa: CASSPSVYGYTF
j_gene: TRBJ2-5; v_gene: TRBV7-9; CDR3aa: CASSFFLDRGQETQYF
j_gene: TRBJ1-3; v_gene: TRBV7-2; CDR3aa: CASSWTGAGNTIYF
j_gene: TRBJ2-2; v_gene: TRBV29-1; CDR3aa: CSAADRNTGELFF
j_gene: TRBJ2-5; v_gene: TRBV24-1; CDR3aa: CATSDAGTGDFYTQETQYF
j_gene: TRBJ2-1; v_gene: TRBV24-1; CDR3aa: CATSDPTGGTYNEQFF